Listed below are T cell receptor beta chains from one sample, sequenced in a study of cytomegalovirus exposure and HLA in healthy donors. The protocol was immunoSEQ multiplex PCR, while the TCRdb copy is restricted to in-frame clones and leaves out a portion. Of fewer than 120,000 clones in the sample, more than 65% were seen once. The sequenced sample was PBMCs. Receptors were obtained from a man aged 30-40 years in good health and CMV-seropositive. CDR3s include the opening cysteine and the closing phenylalanine or tryptophan. The D gene is left open where the match is weak. Expanded clones get a size class; other rows say once, few or many, or leave the size out.

d_call: .
v_call: TRBV6-6
j_call: TRBJ2-5
clone_size: .
cdr3_nt: TGTGCCAGCAGTTACCAGAGGGGGGAGACCCAGTACTTC
cdr3_aa: CASSYQRGETQYF

d_call: .
v_call: TRBV5-1
j_call: TRBJ2-5
clone_size: .
cdr3_nt: TGCGCCAGCAGCTTAAACAGCGGGTTCCAAGAGACCCAGTACTTC
cdr3_aa: CASSLNSGFQETQYF

d_call: .
v_call: TRBV5-1
j_call: TRBJ1-1
clone_size: .
cdr3_nt: TGCGCCAGCAGCTTGGAACAGATCAACACTGAAGCTTTCTTT
cdr3_aa: CASSLEQINTEAFF

d_call: .
v_call: TRBV9
j_call: TRBJ1-6
clone_size: .
cdr3_nt: TGTGCCAGCAGCGTAGCGAGAATGAGCTCCTATAATTCACCCCTCCACTTT
cdr3_aa: CASSVARMSSYNSPLHF

d_call: TRBD2
v_call: TRBV29-1
j_call: TRBJ2-2
clone_size: .
cdr3_nt: TGCAGCGTTGAAGCGGGGGGACCCACCGGGGAGCTGTTTTTT
cdr3_aa: CSVEAGGPTGELFF

d_call: .
v_call: TRBV19
j_call: TRBJ2-1
clone_size: many
cdr3_nt: TGTGCCAGTAGATTTCAGCAGACTGCACCCAATGAGCAGTTCTTC
cdr3_aa: CASRFQQTAPNEQFF

d_call: TRBD2
v_call: TRBV14
j_call: TRBJ2-7
clone_size: .
cdr3_nt: TGTGCCAGCAGCCCCCACCTGACTAGCGGGGGAGGAGAGCAGTACTTC
cdr3_aa: CASSPHLTSGGGEQYF

d_call: .
v_call: TRBV19
j_call: TRBJ2-3
clone_size: .
cdr3_nt: TGTGCCAGTAGTATAGGGACAGTCACAGATACGCAGTATTTT
cdr3_aa: CASSIGTVTDTQYF

d_call: .
v_call: TRBV12-5
j_call: TRBJ1-4
clone_size: .
cdr3_nt: TGTGCTAGTGGTTTGGCTACAGGGCTCGGACTGTTTTTT
cdr3_aa: CASGLATGLGLFF

d_call: .
v_call: TRBV7-2
j_call: TRBJ2-5
clone_size: .
cdr3_nt: TGTGCCAGCAGCTTTCTGGAGGGGGGGGGAGAGACCCAGTACTTC
cdr3_aa: CASSFLEGGGETQYF

d_call: .
v_call: TRBV6-1
j_call: TRBJ2-5
clone_size: .
cdr3_nt: TGTGCCAGCAGAAGGGGAGGCCAAGAGACCCAGTACTTC
cdr3_aa: CASRRGGQETQYF

d_call: .
v_call: TRBV30
j_call: TRBJ1-3
clone_size: .
cdr3_nt: TGTGCCTGGAGTGTCGGGACACCCTCTGGAAACACCATATATTTT
cdr3_aa: CAWSVGTPSGNTIYF

d_call: .
v_call: TRBV4-1
j_call: TRBJ2-7
clone_size: .
cdr3_nt: TGCGCCAGCAGCCAAGGTCCCATCTACGAGCAGTACTTC
cdr3_aa: CASSQGPIYEQYF

d_call: .
v_call: TRBV6-1
j_call: TRBJ1-5
clone_size: .
cdr3_nt: TGTGCCAGCAGTGACTCGAGGGCCTCTAATCAGCCCCAGCATTTT
cdr3_aa: CASSDSRASNQPQHF

d_call: TRBD1
v_call: TRBV18
j_call: TRBJ1-2
clone_size: once
cdr3_nt: TGTGCCAGCTCACCGTCGACAGGGTTAACTAACTATGGCTACACCTTC
cdr3_aa: CASSPSTGLTNYGYTF

d_call: .
v_call: TRBV28
j_call: TRBJ1-1
clone_size: .
cdr3_nt: TGTGCCAGCAGTCCCACTGGCCCTGACATGAACACTGAAGCTTTCTTT
cdr3_aa: CASSPTGPDMNTEAFF

d_call: .
v_call: TRBV6-6
j_call: TRBJ2-7
clone_size: few
cdr3_nt: TGTGCCAGCAGTTACTCTGGGAAACGGGGCTACGAGCAGTACTTC
cdr3_aa: CASSYSGKRGYEQYF

d_call: .
v_call: TRBV6-1
j_call: TRBJ1-2
clone_size: .
cdr3_nt: TGTGCCAGCAGTGAAGTAGGCGGGGGAGCGTATGATGGCTACACCTTC
cdr3_aa: CASSEVGGGAYDGYTF

d_call: TRBD2
v_call: TRBV18
j_call: TRBJ2-1
clone_size: .
cdr3_nt: TGTGCCAGCTCAGCCTCTAGCGGGGGGGCCAATACGGCGTTCTTC
cdr3_aa: CASSASSGGANTAFF

d_call: TRBD2
v_call: TRBV7-9
j_call: TRBJ2-3
clone_size: .
cdr3_nt: TGTTCCAGCAGCTTGCGCGGGGGACTTAGCACAGATACGCAGTATTTT
cdr3_aa: CSSSLRGGLSTDTQYF

d_call: .
v_call: TRBV5-8
j_call: TRBJ1-3
clone_size: .
cdr3_nt: TGTGCCAGCAGCTACCGACAAACTGGCTGGGACACCATATATTTT
cdr3_aa: CASSYRQTGWDTIYF

d_call: .
v_call: TRBV7-2
j_call: TRBJ1-2
clone_size: .
cdr3_nt: TGTGCCAGCAGCTTAGCCCCTTATCCACGGGAGGGCTACACCTTC
cdr3_aa: CASSLAPYPREGYTF

d_call: TRBD1
v_call: TRBV7-3
j_call: TRBJ1-1
clone_size: few
cdr3_nt: TGTGCCAGCAGTCCGGGACAGGGAAAGGGGAACACTGAAGCTTTCTTT
cdr3_aa: CASSPGQGKGNTEAFF

d_call: .
v_call: TRBV4-1
j_call: TRBJ2-7
clone_size: .
cdr3_nt: TGCGCCAGCAGGTCCAGGGTGGGTGGCTCCTACGAGCAGTACTTC
cdr3_aa: CASRSRVGGSYEQYF

d_call: .
v_call: TRBV5-5
j_call: TRBJ1-4
clone_size: few
cdr3_nt: TGTGCCAGCAGCTTAGACAGACAAAGTGAAAAACTGTTTTTT
cdr3_aa: CASSLDRQSEKLFF

d_call: TRBD2
v_call: TRBV7-8
j_call: TRBJ2-3
clone_size: .
cdr3_nt: TGTGCCAGCAGCTTTTGGACTAGCGGGGGAATCACAGATACGCAGTATTTT
cdr3_aa: CASSFWTSGGITDTQYF

d_call: .
v_call: TRBV29-1
j_call: TRBJ2-2
clone_size: .
cdr3_nt: TGCAGCGTTGGGGCGGGTGCCGCCGACCCGACCACCGGGGAGCTGTTTTTT
cdr3_aa: CSVGAGAADPTTGELFF

d_call: .
v_call: TRBV30
j_call: TRBJ1-3
clone_size: .
cdr3_nt: TGTGCCTGGCAACAGGGATCTGGAAACACCATATATTTT
cdr3_aa: CAWQQGSGNTIYF

d_call: .
v_call: TRBV10-3
j_call: TRBJ2-3
clone_size: .
cdr3_nt: TGTGCCACGGACAAGGGGTATGCGACAGATACGCAGTATTTT
cdr3_aa: CATDKGYATDTQYF

d_call: .
v_call: TRBV28
j_call: TRBJ1-1
clone_size: .
cdr3_nt: TGTGCCAGCCGCGGACAGAACACTGAAGCTTTCTTT
cdr3_aa: CASRGQNTEAFF

d_call: .
v_call: TRBV4-1
j_call: TRBJ2-5
clone_size: .
cdr3_nt: TGCGCCAGCAGCCACGGGGCTGGGGGGGCCCACGAAGAGACCCAGTACTTC
cdr3_aa: CASSHGAGGAHEETQYF

d_call: TRBD1
v_call: TRBV6-1
j_call: TRBJ1-5
clone_size: .
cdr3_nt: TGTGCCAGCAGTGGAGGACAGGGAGGGAATCAGCCCCAGCATTTT
cdr3_aa: CASSGGQGGNQPQHF

d_call: TRBD1
v_call: TRBV11-2
j_call: TRBJ2-5
clone_size: .
cdr3_nt: TGTGCCAGCAGCTCCACCGGGACAGGGGAAGAGACCCAGTACTTC
cdr3_aa: CASSSTGTGEETQYF

d_call: .
v_call: TRBV10-1
j_call: TRBJ2-1
clone_size: .
cdr3_nt: TGCGCCAGCAGTGAGAGGGGGGGCAATGAGCAGTTCTTC
cdr3_aa: CASSERGGNEQFF

d_call: .
v_call: TRBV19
j_call: TRBJ2-7
clone_size: few
cdr3_nt: TGTGCCAGTAGTATAGATTCTTCCAGCTACGAGCAGTACTTC
cdr3_aa: CASSIDSSSYEQYF

d_call: TRBD1
v_call: TRBV19
j_call: TRBJ1-2
clone_size: .
cdr3_nt: TGTGCCAGTAGTATTTCAGCAGGGGGATATGGCTACACCTTC
cdr3_aa: CASSISAGGYGYTF

d_call: .
v_call: TRBV2
j_call: TRBJ1-2
clone_size: .
cdr3_nt: TGTGCCAGCAGCAGGACAGATACGGACTATGGCTACACCTTC
cdr3_aa: CASSRTDTDYGYTF

d_call: .
v_call: TRBV18
j_call: TRBJ2-5
clone_size: .
cdr3_nt: TGTGCCAGCTCCCCCGTGGGGGGGGGCGGAGAGACCCAGTACTTC
cdr3_aa: CASSPVGGGGETQYF

d_call: .
v_call: TRBV4-2
j_call: TRBJ1-5
clone_size: .
cdr3_nt: TGTGCCAGCAGCCAAGATGGGGCTGGGGGCAATCAGCCCCAGCATTTT
cdr3_aa: CASSQDGAGGNQPQHF

d_call: .
v_call: TRBV6-5
j_call: TRBJ1-3
clone_size: few
cdr3_nt: TGTGCCAGCAGTTACGCCCCAGAAACTGGAAACACCATATATTTT
cdr3_aa: CASSYAPETGNTIYF

d_call: TRBD1
v_call: TRBV27
j_call: TRBJ1-5
clone_size: .
cdr3_nt: TGTGCCAGCAGTTTAAGGGGGCCGGGGGCCCAGCATTTT
cdr3_aa: CASSLRGPGAQHF

d_call: .
v_call: TRBV10-3
j_call: TRBJ2-3
clone_size: .
cdr3_nt: TGTGCCACCCAGAGGGTAGACCGAACCACAGATACGCAGTATTTT
cdr3_aa: CATQRVDRTTDTQYF

d_call: TRBD2
v_call: TRBV5-4
j_call: TRBJ2-7
clone_size: .
cdr3_nt: TGTGCCAGCAGCTCCCCTAGCGGGGGGGCTGCCCACGAGCAGTACTTC
cdr3_aa: CASSSPSGGAAHEQYF

d_call: TRBD2
v_call: TRBV4-1
j_call: TRBJ2-4
clone_size: .
cdr3_nt: TGCGCCAGCAGCCCATCTATGGGGGGACTATCCCCGAAAAACATTCAGTACTTC
cdr3_aa: CASSPSMGGLSPKNIQYF

d_call: .
v_call: TRBV10-1
j_call: TRBJ2-7
clone_size: .
cdr3_nt: TGCGCCAGCAGTGAGAGGGGGAAGACCTACGAGCAGTACTTC
cdr3_aa: CASSERGKTYEQYF

d_call: TRBD2
v_call: TRBV7-9
j_call: TRBJ2-2
clone_size: .
cdr3_nt: TGTGCCAGCAGCGCCGGGACTAGCGGAACCGGGGAGCTGTTTTTT
cdr3_aa: CASSAGTSGTGELFF

d_call: TRBD2
v_call: TRBV6-5
j_call: TRBJ2-5
clone_size: .
cdr3_nt: TGTGCCAGCAGTTACTCTCCGGGGGGGGAGACCCAGTACTTC
cdr3_aa: CASSYSPGGETQYF

d_call: TRBD1
v_call: TRBV7-9
j_call: TRBJ2-3
clone_size: .
cdr3_nt: TGTGCCAGCAGCTTAAGACAGGGCAGTCCAGATACGCAGTATTTT
cdr3_aa: CASSLRQGSPDTQYF

d_call: .
v_call: TRBV10-3
j_call: TRBJ1-2
clone_size: .
cdr3_nt: TGTGCCATCAGCCGAGGAGGGATTGAAGGCTACACCTTC
cdr3_aa: CAISRGGIEGYTF

d_call: .
v_call: TRBV5-1
j_call: TRBJ1-2
clone_size: .
cdr3_nt: TGCGCCAGCAGCTTGGACGTCAGAAACTATGGCTACACCTTC
cdr3_aa: CASSLDVRNYGYTF

d_call: .
v_call: TRBV4-3
j_call: TRBJ2-2
clone_size: few
cdr3_nt: TGCGCCAGCAGCCAAGCTAGCCCCGGGGAGCTGTTTTTT
cdr3_aa: CASSQASPGELFF

d_call: .
v_call: TRBV19
j_call: TRBJ1-4
clone_size: .
cdr3_nt: TGTGCCAGTAGTATGGCGCGGGGTAGGGGAAATGAAAAACTGTTTTTT
cdr3_aa: CASSMARGRGNEKLFF

d_call: TRBD1
v_call: TRBV6-1
j_call: TRBJ1-5
clone_size: .
cdr3_nt: TGTGCCGCAGAAGACAGGGGGCATCAGCCCCAGCATTTT
cdr3_aa: CAAEDRGHQPQHF

d_call: TRBD1
v_call: TRBV7-8
j_call: TRBJ2-6
clone_size: .
cdr3_nt: TGTGCCAGCAGCTTAATGTGGACAGGGGTAACCAGGGCCAACGTCCTGACTTTC
cdr3_aa: CASSLMWTGVTRANVLTF

d_call: TRBD2
v_call: TRBV2
j_call: TRBJ2-3
clone_size: .
cdr3_nt: TGTGCCAGTGAGCTTAGCGGGGGCACAGATACGCAGTATTTT
cdr3_aa: CASELSGGTDTQYF

d_call: TRBD1
v_call: TRBV5-1
j_call: TRBJ2-2
clone_size: .
cdr3_nt: TGCGCCACGGGACAGGGGTACACCGGGGAGCTGTTTTTT
cdr3_aa: CATGQGYTGELFF

d_call: TRBD2
v_call: TRBV30
j_call: TRBJ2-3
clone_size: .
cdr3_nt: TGTGCCTGGAGTTCCCTGACTAGCGGGGACACAGATACGCAGTATTTT
cdr3_aa: CAWSSLTSGDTDTQYF

d_call: TRBD1
v_call: TRBV6-1
j_call: TRBJ1-3
clone_size: .
cdr3_nt: TGTGCCAGCAGTAAAACAGGGGGCGTTAGAAACACCATATATTTT
cdr3_aa: CASSKTGGVRNTIYF

d_call: .
v_call: TRBV9
j_call: TRBJ1-4
clone_size: .
cdr3_nt: TGTGCCAGCAGCGCTGGACAGAGTAATGAAAAACTGTTTTTT
cdr3_aa: CASSAGQSNEKLFF